The TCR beta chain described here comes from a study of OX40 agonist ivuxolimab in advanced cancers. The germline V gene encodes CDR1 MDHEN and CDR2 SYDVKM. V shed 4 bases and J shed 8 bases, with 5 bases lying between them. The CDR3 length is 11 residues. The protocol was immunoSEQ multiplex PCR, while the TCRdb copy is restricted to in-frame clones and leaves out a portion. The table shows around 57,000 clones, with about 79% occurring only once. As regards this clone: Antigen specificity is unknown.

Findings of the study overall: On average, CD8+ T cells had more expanded clones than CD4+. Among the least clonally expanded were partial responders at 0.1-3.0 mg/kg.

The sample here was CD4+ or CD8+ T cells sorted from blood, taken in a trial of the OX40 agonist ivuxolimab. V is TRBV28 and J is TRBJ1-4, with D hard to call. This receptor was taken from an adult with an advanced solid tumor such as melanoma, head and neck, liver or kidney cancer. The chain's CDR3 is CASSYFEKLFF. Written as DNA, the CDR3 is TGTGCCAGCAGTTATTTCGAAAAACTGTTTTTT.